The rows below give T cell receptor beta chains drawn from one sample of a study of blood T cell repertoires in COVID-19. Profiling relied on immunoSEQ multiplex PCR, and the TCRdb table lists in-frame clones only, not all of them. The sample includes over 65,000 clones, roughly 80% of them seen just once. The sample consisted of peripheral blood. Receptor source: a man aged 60 to 75 with COVID-19, enrolled during active disease. Each CDR3 is given with its conserved first and last residue. D genes are given only for firm matches. Size tells how often a clone was seen (once, few, many) or the class of an expanded clone, and some rows leave it out.

j_gene	v_gene	abundance	d_gene	CDR3aa	CDR3nt
TRBJ2-3	TRBV19	.	TRBD2	CASSWGGTTDTQYF	TGTGCCAGTAGTTGGGGGGGAACAACAGATACGCAGTATTTT
TRBJ1-1	TRBV10-3	few	.	CAIRGRETNTEAFF	TGTGCCATCAGGGGACGGGAGACGAACACTGAAGCTTTCTTT
TRBJ2-5	TRBV7-3	.	TRBD2	CASSLVGVAGAEETQYF	TGTGCCAGCAGCTTGGTGGGGGTAGCGGGGGCAGAAGAGACCCAGTACTTC
TRBJ1-1	TRBV7-3	.	.	CASSQQGGSTEAFF	TGTGCCAGCAGCCAACAGGGAGGGAGCACTGAAGCTTTCTTT
TRBJ1-1	TRBV27	.	.	CASSSRRGALQAEAFF	TGTGCCAGCAGTTCCCGCCGGGGGGCCCTGCAGGCTGAAGCTTTCTTT
TRBJ2-2	TRBV5-4	.	.	CASSLARINTGELFF	TGTGCCAGCAGCTTGGCTAGGATAAACACCGGGGAGCTGTTTTTT
TRBJ1-1	TRBV7-8	.	.	CASSFSNTEAFF	TGTGCCAGCAGCTTCTCGAACACTGAAGCTTTCTTT
TRBJ2-7	TRBV15	.	.	CATASRGGQRAYEQYF	TGTGCCACTGCATCCCGCGGAGGACAGCGAGCCTACGAGCAGTACTTC
TRBJ1-4	TRBV29-1	.	.	CSGCWGRGEKLFF	TGCAGCGGTTGTTGGGGCAGGGGTGAAAAACTGTTTTTT
TRBJ2-2	TRBV18	.	.	CASSPPSQSGELFF	TGTGCCAGCTCACCACCTAGCCAGAGCGGGGAGCTGTTTTTT
TRBJ1-1	TRBV5-4	.	TRBD1	CASSPRTGANTEAFF	TGTGCCAGCAGCCCTCGGACAGGCGCAAACACTGAAGCTTTCTTT
TRBJ1-3	TRBV7-2	.	.	CASSLGPGSGNTIYF	TGTGCCAGCAGCTTAGGTCCAGGCTCTGGAAACACCATATATTTT
TRBJ2-7	TRBV11-2	.	TRBD2	CASSFGLAPSYEQYF	TGTGCCAGCAGCTTCGGACTAGCGCCGTCCTACGAGCAGTACTTC
TRBJ2-5	TRBV18	few	TRBD1	CASSPGQGGETQYF	TGTGCCAGCTCTCCCGGACAGGGCGGGGAGACCCAGTACTTC
TRBJ1-4	TRBV6-1	.	.	CASSEYTEKLFF	TGTGCCAGCAGTGAATACACAGAAAAACTGTTTTTT
TRBJ2-5	TRBV7-2	once	TRBD2	CASSLGGSQETQYF	TGTGCCAGCAGCTTGGGCGGGAGTCAGGAGACCCAGTACTTC
TRBJ2-1	TRBV7-7	.	TRBD2	CASSLGLAGGHKQFF	TGTGCTAGCAGCTTAGGACTAGCGGGAGGGCACAAGCAGTTCTTC
TRBJ2-3	TRBV12-5	.	TRBD1	CASGPGQGVSDTQYF	TGTGCTAGTGGTCCGGGACAGGGGGTATCAGATACGCAGTATTTT
TRBJ2-5	TRBV18	.	TRBD2	CASSPGLAGGPGYF	TGTGCCAGCTCACCGGGACTAGCGGGGGGGCCAGGCTACTTC
TRBJ1-4	TRBV5-1	.	.	CATTPGGRTNEKLFF	TGCGCCACCACCCCGGGGGGGCGAACTAATGAAAAACTGTTTTTT
TRBJ1-1	TRBV11-1	.	.	CASSLGRGNTEAFF	TGTGCCAGCAGCTTAGGCAGGGGGAACACTGAAGCTTTCTTT
TRBJ2-7	TRBV29-1	.	TRBD1	CSVEKGRTGGYNEQYF	TGCAGCGTTGAAAAGGGTCGGACAGGGGGCTACAACGAGCAGTACTTC
TRBJ2-1	TRBV12-3/TRBV12-4	.	.	CADGGPANEQFF	TGTGCCGATGGTGGCCCCGCCAATGAGCAGTTCTTC
TRBJ2-7	TRBV7-3	.	.	CASSLTQSYEQYF	TGTGCCAGCAGCTTAACGCAGTCCTACGAGCAGTACTTC
TRBJ1-5	TRBV6-5	once	TRBD1	CASSTQGAQHQPQHF	TGTGCCAGCAGCACACAGGGGGCGCAGCATCAGCCCCAGCATTTT
TRBJ1-5	TRBV6-2/TRBV6-3	.	TRBD1	CASSYGQGAGQPQHF	TGTGCCAGCAGTTACGGGCAGGGGGCAGGTCAGCCCCAGCATTTT
TRBJ1-1	TRBV27	.	.	CASSPPSNRVGRTEAFF	TGTGCCAGCAGTCCCCCTTCAAACAGGGTGGGGCGCACTGAAGCTTTCTTT
TRBJ1-1	TRBV4-1	.	.	CASSQNGGGLGDTEAFF	TGCGCCAGCAGCCAGAATGGCGGGGGGCTTGGGGACACTGAAGCTTTCTTT
TRBJ2-7	TRBV30	.	TRBD1	CAWRLQGPYEQYF	TGTGCCTGGAGGCTACAGGGGCCCTACGAGCAGTACTTC
TRBJ2-7	TRBV20-1	.	.	CSASQGLQKTYEQYF	TGCAGTGCTAGTCAGGGACTTCAAAAAACCTACGAGCAGTACTTC
TRBJ2-5	TRBV5-1	.	TRBD1	CASSLGQGLQETQYF	TGCGCCAGCAGCCTGGGACAGGGACTCCAAGAGACCCAGTACTTC
TRBJ1-2	TRBV5-1	once	TRBD1	CASSLGQGLYGYTF	TGCGCCAGCAGCTTGGGACAGGGGCTCTATGGCTACACCTTC
TRBJ2-1	TRBV11-3	few	.	CASSLQGYNEQFF	TGTGCCAGCAGCTTACAGGGGTACAATGAGCAGTTCTTC
TRBJ2-7	TRBV27	.	TRBD1	CASSLRGQGRVGEQYF	TGTGCCAGCAGTTTACGAGGACAGGGTCGGGTTGGCGAGCAGTACTTC
TRBJ1-1	TRBV5-6	.	.	CASRVQGVEAFF	TGTGCCAGCAGAGTCCAAGGAGTTGAAGCTTTCTTT
TRBJ2-1	TRBV24-1	.	TRBD2	CATSDLNSGRMFF	TGTGCCACCAGTGATTTGAATAGCGGGAGGATGTTCTTC
TRBJ2-7	TRBV5-4	few	.	CASSLDGYEQYF	TGTGCCAGCAGCTTGGACGGGTACGAGCAGTACTTC
TRBJ2-3	TRBV30	.	.	CAWSFTGVPDTQYF	TGTGCCTGGAGTTTTACAGGAGTCCCAGATACGCAGTATTTT
TRBJ2-1	TRBV30	.	.	CAWTASTGQFF	TGTGCCTGGACCGCATCTACCGGTCAGTTCTTC
TRBJ1-6	TRBV7-3	.	.	CASSLGGGQAYNSPLHF	TGTGCCAGCAGCTTGGGCGGCGGGCAGGCCTATAATTCACCCCTCCACTTT
TRBJ1-2	TRBV3-1/TRBV3-2	.	.	CASSQETGTGGYTF	TGTGCCAGCAGCCAGGAAACAGGGACGGGTGGCTACACCTTC
TRBJ1-1	TRBV5-1	.	.	CASSLAQSKSTEAFF	TGCGCCAGCAGCTTGGCCCAATCGAAGAGTACTGAAGCTTTCTTT
TRBJ2-7	TRBV5-1	.	.	CASSRRRELAHEQYF	TGCGCCAGCAGCCGGAGGAGAGAACTAGCCCACGAGCAGTACTTC
TRBJ2-7	TRBV11-2	.	TRBD1	CASSLDRGSYEQYF	TGTGCCAGCAGCTTAGACAGGGGGTCCTACGAGCAGTACTTC
TRBJ2-1	TRBV5-1	.	TRBD2	CASSWGEGLSEQFF	TGCGCCAGCAGCTGGGGGGAGGGCCTCAGTGAGCAGTTCTTC
TRBJ2-3	TRBV15	.	.	CATSNNADTQYF	TGTGCCACCAGCAACAATGCAGATACGCAGTATTTT
TRBJ2-2	TRBV13	few	.	CASSLPWPNTGELFF	TGTGCCAGCAGCTTACCTTGGCCGAACACCGGGGAGCTGTTTTTT
TRBJ1-4	TRBV2	.	.	CASTISNNLQVGREKLFF	TGTGCCAGCACCATATCAAACAATCTACAGGTGGGGCGTGAAAAACTGTTTTTT
TRBJ1-2	TRBV7-9	.	TRBD1	CASSYLKTAGQGSYGYTF	TGTGCCAGCAGCTACCTCAAGACCGCAGGACAGGGCAGCTATGGCTACACCTTC
TRBJ1-1	TRBV19	.	.	CASSIKEGQQAFF	TGTGCCAGTAGTATTAAGGAGGGCCAGCAAGCTTTCTTT
TRBJ1-4	TRBV5-5	.	TRBD1	CASSLNRQGSEKLFF	TGTGCCAGCAGCTTGAATCGACAGGGCAGCGAAAAACTGTTTTTT
TRBJ2-2	TRBV14	few	TRBD1	CASSQLTGGANTGELFF	TGTGCCAGCAGCCAACTGACAGGGGGCGCGAACACCGGGGAGCTGTTTTTT
TRBJ2-7	TRBV7-2	.	TRBD2	CASGSGSLSSYEQYF	TGTGCCAGCGGCAGCGGGAGCCTTAGCTCCTACGAGCAGTACTTC
TRBJ2-1	TRBV18	.	.	CASSPRDEQFF	TGTGCCAGCTCACCCCGCGATGAGCAGTTCTTC